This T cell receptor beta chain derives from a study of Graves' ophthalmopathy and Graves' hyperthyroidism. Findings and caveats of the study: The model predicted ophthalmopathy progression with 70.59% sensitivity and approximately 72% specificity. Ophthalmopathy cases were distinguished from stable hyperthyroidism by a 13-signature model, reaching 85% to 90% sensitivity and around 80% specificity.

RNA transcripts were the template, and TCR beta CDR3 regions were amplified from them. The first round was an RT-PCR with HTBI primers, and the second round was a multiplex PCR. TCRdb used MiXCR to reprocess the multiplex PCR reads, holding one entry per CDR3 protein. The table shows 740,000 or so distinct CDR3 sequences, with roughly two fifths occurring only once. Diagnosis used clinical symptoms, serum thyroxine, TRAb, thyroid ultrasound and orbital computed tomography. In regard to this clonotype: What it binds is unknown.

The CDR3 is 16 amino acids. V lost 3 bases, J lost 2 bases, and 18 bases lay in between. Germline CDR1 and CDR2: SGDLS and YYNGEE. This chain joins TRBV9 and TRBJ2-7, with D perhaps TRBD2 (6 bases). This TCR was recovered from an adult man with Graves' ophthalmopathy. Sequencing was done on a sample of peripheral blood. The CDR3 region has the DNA TGTGCCAGCAGCGAGGGCGGGATTGGCACGACCTACGAGCAGTACTTC. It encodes CASSEGGIGTTYEQYF. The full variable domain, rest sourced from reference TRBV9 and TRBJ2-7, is DSGVTQTPKHLITATGQRVTLRCSPRSGDLSVYWYQQSLDQGLQFLIQYYNGEERAKGNILERFSAQQFPDLHSELNLSSLELGDSALYFCASSEGGIGTTYEQYFGPGTRLTVT.